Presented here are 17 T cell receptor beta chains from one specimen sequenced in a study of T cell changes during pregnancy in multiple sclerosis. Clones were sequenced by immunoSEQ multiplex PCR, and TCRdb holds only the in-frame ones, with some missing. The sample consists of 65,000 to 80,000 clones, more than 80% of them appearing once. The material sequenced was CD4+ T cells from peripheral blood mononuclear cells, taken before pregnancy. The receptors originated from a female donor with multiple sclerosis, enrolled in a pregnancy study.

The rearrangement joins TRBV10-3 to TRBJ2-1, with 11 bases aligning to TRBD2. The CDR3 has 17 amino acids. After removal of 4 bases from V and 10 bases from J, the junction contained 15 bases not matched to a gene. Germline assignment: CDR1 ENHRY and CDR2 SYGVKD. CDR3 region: CAISVGEGLAGGKEQFF. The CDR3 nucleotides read TGTGCCATCAGTGTGGGGGAGGGGCTAGCGGGGGGTAAGGAGCAGTTCTTC.

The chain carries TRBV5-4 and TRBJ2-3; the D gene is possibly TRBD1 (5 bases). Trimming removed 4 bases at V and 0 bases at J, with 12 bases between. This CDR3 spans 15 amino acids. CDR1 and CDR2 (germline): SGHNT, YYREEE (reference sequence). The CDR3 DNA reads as TGTGCCAGCAGCCCCCAGGGAATAAGCACAGATACGCAGTATTTT. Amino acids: CASSPQGISTDTQYF.

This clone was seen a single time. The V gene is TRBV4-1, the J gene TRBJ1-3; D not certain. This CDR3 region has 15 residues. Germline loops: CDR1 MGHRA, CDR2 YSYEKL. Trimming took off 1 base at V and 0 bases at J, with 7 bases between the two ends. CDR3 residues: CASSQVASSGNTIYF. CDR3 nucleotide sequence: TGCGCCAGCAGCCAAGTAGCGAGCTCTGGAAACACCATATATTTT.

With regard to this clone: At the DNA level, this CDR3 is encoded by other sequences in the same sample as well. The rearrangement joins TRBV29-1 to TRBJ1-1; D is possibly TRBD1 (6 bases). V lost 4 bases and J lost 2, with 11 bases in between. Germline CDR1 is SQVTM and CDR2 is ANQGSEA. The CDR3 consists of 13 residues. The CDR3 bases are TGCAGCGTTGGAAAAGGGGGTAACACTGAAGCTTTCTTT. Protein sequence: CSVGKGGNTEAFF.

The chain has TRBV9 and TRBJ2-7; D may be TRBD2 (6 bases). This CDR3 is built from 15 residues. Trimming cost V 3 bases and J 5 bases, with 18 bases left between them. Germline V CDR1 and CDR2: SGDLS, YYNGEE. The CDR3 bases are TGTGCCAGCAGCGGTCAGAACGGGAGAGGAGACGAGCAGTACTTC. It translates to CASSGQNGRGDEQYF.

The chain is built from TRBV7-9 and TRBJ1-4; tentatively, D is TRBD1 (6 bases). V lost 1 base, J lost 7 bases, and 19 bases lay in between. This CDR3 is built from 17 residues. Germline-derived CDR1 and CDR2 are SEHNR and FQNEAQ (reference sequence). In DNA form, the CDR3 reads TGTGCCAGCAGCTTAGACGGGGATTTGGGGACAACTGAAAAACTGTTTTTT. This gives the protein CASSLDGDLGTTEKLFF. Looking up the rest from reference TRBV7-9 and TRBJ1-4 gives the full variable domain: DTGVSQNPRHKITKRGQNVTFRCDPISEHNRLYWYRQTLGQGPEFLTYFQNEAQLEKSRLLSDRFSAERPKGSFSTLEIQRTEQGDSAMYLCASSLDGDLGTTEKLFFGSGTQLSVL.

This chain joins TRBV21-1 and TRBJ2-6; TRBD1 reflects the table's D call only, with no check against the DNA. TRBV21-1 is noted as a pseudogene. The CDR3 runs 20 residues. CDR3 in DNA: TGTGCCAGCAGCAAAGCCCCCGGACAGTGGACCCCCTCTGGGGCCAACGTCCTGACTTTC. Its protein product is CASSKAPGQWTPSGANVLTF.

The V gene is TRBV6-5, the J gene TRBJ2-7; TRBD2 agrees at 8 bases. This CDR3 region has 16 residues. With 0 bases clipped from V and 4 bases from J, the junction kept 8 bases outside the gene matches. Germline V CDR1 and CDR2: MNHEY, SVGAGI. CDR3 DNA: TGTGCCAGCAGTTACTCGATGGGGAGCGGGAGATACGAGCAGTACTTC. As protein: CASSYSMGSGRYEQYF.

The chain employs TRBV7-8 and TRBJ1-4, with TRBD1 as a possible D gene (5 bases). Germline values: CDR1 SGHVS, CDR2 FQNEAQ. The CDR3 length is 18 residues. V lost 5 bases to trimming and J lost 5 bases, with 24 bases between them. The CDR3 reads CASSTQPPTEPLNEKLFF. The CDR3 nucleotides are TGTGCCAGCAGCACCCAACCCCCGACAGAACCGTTAAATGAAAAACTGTTTTTT.

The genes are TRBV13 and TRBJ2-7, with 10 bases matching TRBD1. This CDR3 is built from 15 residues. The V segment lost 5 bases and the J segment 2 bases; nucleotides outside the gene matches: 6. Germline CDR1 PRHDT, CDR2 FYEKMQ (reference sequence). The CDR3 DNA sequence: TGTGCCAGCAGCCCCTCGGGACAGGGGACCTACGAGCAGTACTTC. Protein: CASSPSGQGTYEQYF.

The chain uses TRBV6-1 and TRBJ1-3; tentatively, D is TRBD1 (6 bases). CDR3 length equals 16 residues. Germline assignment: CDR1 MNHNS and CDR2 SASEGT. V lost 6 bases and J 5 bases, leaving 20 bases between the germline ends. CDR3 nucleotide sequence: TGTGCCAGCAGCGAACGGACAGTCCCCACCCGAAACACCATATATTTT. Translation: CASSERTVPTRNTIYF.

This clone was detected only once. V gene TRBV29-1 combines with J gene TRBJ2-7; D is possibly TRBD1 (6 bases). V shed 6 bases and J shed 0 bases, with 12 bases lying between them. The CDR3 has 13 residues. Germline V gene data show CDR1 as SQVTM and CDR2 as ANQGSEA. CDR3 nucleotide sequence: TGCAGCGTGGCCAGGGGTTCCTCCTACGAGCAGTACTTC. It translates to CSVARGSSYEQYF.

The CDR3 here is CASSLAAGRDYEQYF. The CDR3 nucleotides read TGTGCCAGCAGCTTGGCCGCGGGGAGGGACTACGAGCAGTACTTC. This chain uses TRBV5-4 with TRBJ2-7; 7 nucleotides agree with TRBD2. Germline trimming cut 0 bases from V and 3 bases from J; bases unmatched to any gene: 6. This CDR3 is built from 15 residues. From germline, CDR1 is SGHNT and CDR2 YYREEE (reference sequence).

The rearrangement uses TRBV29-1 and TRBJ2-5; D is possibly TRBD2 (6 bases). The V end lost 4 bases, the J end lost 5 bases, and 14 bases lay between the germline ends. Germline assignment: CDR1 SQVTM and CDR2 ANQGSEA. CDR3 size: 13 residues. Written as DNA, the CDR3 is TGCAGCGTTGTCCCGACTAGGTCTGAGACCCAGTACTTC. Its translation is CSVVPTRSETQYF.

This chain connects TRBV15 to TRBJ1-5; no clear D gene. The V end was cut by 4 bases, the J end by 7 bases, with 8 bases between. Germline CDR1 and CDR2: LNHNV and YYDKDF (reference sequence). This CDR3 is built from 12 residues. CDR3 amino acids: CATSNERQPQHF. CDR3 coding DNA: TGTGCCACCAGCAATGAGAGGCAGCCCCAGCATTTT.

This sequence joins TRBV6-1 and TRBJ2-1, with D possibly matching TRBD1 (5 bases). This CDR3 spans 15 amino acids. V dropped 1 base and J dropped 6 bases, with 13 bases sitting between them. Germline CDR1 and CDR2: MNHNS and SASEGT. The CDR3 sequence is CASSEDWGFANEQFF. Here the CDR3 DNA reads TGTGCCAGCAGTGAAGACTGGGGCTTCGCCAATGAGCAGTTCTTC.

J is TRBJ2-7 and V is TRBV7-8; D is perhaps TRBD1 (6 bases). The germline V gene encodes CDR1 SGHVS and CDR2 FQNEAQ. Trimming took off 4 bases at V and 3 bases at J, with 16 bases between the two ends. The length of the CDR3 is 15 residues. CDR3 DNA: TGTGCCAGCAGCTGGACCGGGACATCTCTCTACGAGCAGTACTTC. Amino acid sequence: CASSWTGTSLYEQYF.